The 27 T cell receptor beta chains presented below share a single source sample, sequenced in a study of blood T cell repertoires in COVID-19. Some clones are missing from TCRdb's copy, which holds only in-frame ones; the method was immunoSEQ multiplex PCR. The data show roughly 38,000 clones, approximately 69% seen once. Input material: peripheral blood. The receptor source for this set is a man between 65 and 85 years old with COVID-19, enrolled during active disease.

The count of this clone is one. CDR3 sequence (DNA): TGCGCCAGCAGCTTGAGGACAGCGAACACCGGGGAGCTGTTTTTT. Its protein is CASSLRTANTGELFF. V and J are TRBV5-1 and TRBJ2-2; the D gene is possibly TRBD1 (6 bases). This CDR3 is 15 amino acids long. The V gene's germline CDR1 is SGHRS and CDR2 YFSETQ. Trimming removed 1 base at V and 0 bases at J, with 7 bases between.

This chain uses TRBV2 with TRBJ1-5, with D perhaps matching TRBD1 (6 bases). Germline V gene data show CDR1 as SNHLY and CDR2 as FYNNEI. With 6 bases removed from V and 1 base from J, the gap between germline ends came to 13 bases. The CDR3 is 15 residues long. The CDR3 DNA follows: TGTGCCAGCAGCCCCGAGGGGGTCAGCAATCAGCCCCAGCATTTT. It is translated as CASSPEGVSNQPQHF.

The V and J genes are TRBV11-2 and TRBJ2-7; 7 bases match TRBD2. The J segment lost 2 bases and the V segment lost 3 bases, leaving 7 bases of the junction unmatched. Germline CDR1 and CDR2: SGHAT and FQNNGV. The CDR3 consists of 15 residues. The CDR3 sequence: CASSLGLTNTYEQYF. The CDR3 region has the DNA TGTGCCAGCAGCTTGGGACTAACGAATACCTACGAGCAGTACTTC.

This clone was counted only a few times. The V and J genes are TRBV7-6 and TRBJ2-7; 8 bases match TRBD1. V lost 5 bases and J lost 3; bases outside the gene matches: 9. The CDR3 runs 15 residues. From germline, CDR1 is SGHVS and CDR2 FNYEAQ. CDR3 region: CASSAAGTGRYEQYF. The DNA for the CDR3 is TGTGCCAGCAGCGCCGCCGGGACAGGTCGCTACGAGCAGTACTTC. The whole variable domain, filled in from reference TRBV7-6 and TRBJ2-7, reads GAGVSQSPRYKVTKRGQDVALRCDPISGHVSLYWYRQALGQGPEFLTYFNYEAQQDKSGLPNDRFSAERPEGSISTLTIQRTEQRDSAMYRCASSAAGTGRYEQYFGPGTRLTVT.

The CDR3 DNA follows: TGCAGCGTTGCGAGGTCTTGGATGGAGACCCAGTACTTC. Translating gives CSVARSWMETQYF. The gene calls are TRBV29-1 and TRBJ2-5; unclear D gene. Trimming pared 4 bases from V and 5 bases from J, leaving 14 bases between. Looked up from germline, CDR1 is SQVTM and CDR2 is ANQGSEA. This CDR3 comprises 13 residues.

The chain couples TRBV3-1 (or the pseudogene TRBV3-2) to TRBJ2-5, with 7 bases lining up with TRBD1. From germline, CDR1 is LGHDT and CDR2 YNNKEL (reference sequence). J lost 3 bases, V lost 4 bases, and 5 bases had no gene match. The length of the CDR3 is 14 residues. DNA of the CDR3: TGTGCCAGCAGCCTGGGGACAGCAAAAGAGACCCAGTACTTC. This sequence encodes CASSLGTAKETQYF.

This sequence joins TRBV27 and TRBJ1-2; perhaps TRBD1 as D (6 bases). This CDR3 region has 14 residues. Germline loops: CDR1 MNHEY, CDR2 SMNVEV (reference sequence). V was pared by 6 bases and J by 5 bases, with 16 bases between. The DNA for the CDR3 is TGTGCCAGCAGGCGGGGGGGCAGCTTATATGGCTACACCTTC. It is translated as CASRRGGSLYGYTF.

The genes are TRBV11-2 and TRBJ2-3; D might be TRBD2 (7 bases). Germline V gives CDR1 SGHAT, CDR2 FQNNGV. CDR3 length: 15 amino acids. V lost 5 bases, J lost 1 base, and 13 bases lay in between. CDR3: CASSLGGLGTDTQYF. CDR3 DNA: TGTGCCAGCAGCCTGGGGGGGCTGGGCACAGATACGCAGTATTTT.

This chain links TRBV4-1 with TRBJ2-7; TRBD1 aligns across 10 bases. Germline CDR1 and CDR2: MGHRA and YSYEKL. With V trimmed by 6 bases and J by 3 bases, 8 bases remained unmatched. This CDR3 is built from 15 residues. The CDR3 DNA is TGCGCCAGCAGTCAGGACAGGGGGAAGGGCTACGAGCAGTACTTC. This translates into CASSQDRGKGYEQYF.

The chain recombines TRBV13 with TRBJ1-1; D not certain. V lost 4 bases and J lost 6, with 18 bases in between. The CDR3 has 15 residues. CDR1 and CDR2 from the germline V gene are PRHDT and FYEKMQ (reference sequence). CDR3 nucleotide sequence: TGTGCCAGCAGCTCCCCCGGGAGGACTGGTGCTGAAGCTTTCTTT. As protein: CASSSPGRTGAEAFF.

This clone ranks as large. In DNA form, the CDR3 reads TGTGCCAGCAGCGTAGGTATCTCCCAACAGGAGACCCAGCATTTT. Its translation: CASSVGISQQETQHF. This chain links TRBV9 with TRBJ1-5, with a tentative D call TRBD1 (5 bases). CDR3 length: 15 amino acids. The germline CDR1 and CDR2 sequences are SGDLS and YYNGEE. Trimming shortened V by 0 bases and J by 11 bases, and 18 bases separated the two germline ends.

This chain uses TRBV27 with TRBJ1-2; D call uncertain. V lost 4 bases, J lost 4 bases, and 13 bases lay in between. There are 14 residues in the CDR3. From germline, CDR1 is MNHEY and CDR2 SMNVEV (reference sequence). The CDR3 DNA follows: TGTGCCAGCAGTTGGCGGGGTTCGGGCTATGGCTACACCTTC. Protein sequence: CASSWRGSGYGYTF.

This chain uses TRBV18 with TRBJ2-7, with 7 bases fitting TRBD1. Trimming removed 4 bases from V and 0 bases from J; junction bases left unmatched: 6. CDR1 is KGHSH and CDR2 is LQKENI in the germline V gene. The CDR3 contains 15 residues. Here the CDR3 DNA reads TGTGCCAGCTCACTAGGGACAGTGAGCTCCTACGAGCAGTACTTC. This gives the protein CASSLGTVSSYEQYF.

The gene calls are TRBV29-1 and TRBJ1-1, with a tentative D call TRBD1 (6 bases). The CDR3 loop spans 12 amino acids. Trimming removed 7 bases at V and 0 bases at J, with 9 bases between. CDR1 and CDR2 from the germline V gene are SQVTM and ANQGSEA. CDR3 nucleotides: TGCAGCGGGGACATCTTGAACACTGAAGCTTTCTTT. It specifies CSGDILNTEAFF.

This chain uses TRBV6-4 with TRBJ1-1, with D unresolved. CDR1 and CDR2 (germline): MRHNA, SNTAGT. Trimming shortened V by 4 bases and J by 4 bases, and 10 bases separated the two germline ends. The CDR3 is 13 residues long. The CDR3 DNA sequence: TGTGCCAGCAGTGCCGAGGAGGGCACTGAAGCTTTCTTT. This gives the protein CASSAEEGTEAFF.

The V and J genes are TRBV6-5 and TRBJ1-6; TRBD1 matches at 7 bases. V shed 1 base and J 10 bases; nucleotides not matched to a gene: 7. This CDR3 is 15 amino acids long. The germline CDR1 and CDR2 sequences are MNHEY and SVGAGI. CDR3 in DNA: TGTGCCAGCAGTTACTATACAGGGGCGAAGTCACCCCTCCACTTT. Its translation is CASSYYTGAKSPLHF.

There are a few counts of this clone. The rearrangement uses TRBV2 and TRBJ2-7; D is possibly TRBD2 (6 bases). CDR1 SNHLY and CDR2 FYNNEI come from the germline V gene. Trimming cost V 2 bases and J 5 bases, with 13 bases left between them. The length of the CDR3 is 14 residues. This CDR3 reads CASSELTSSHEQYF. The CDR3 coding sequence is TGTGCCAGCAGTGAACTCACTAGCAGTCACGAGCAGTACTTC.

This clone was seen once. CDR3: CASSFRGGSYEQYF. The CDR3 coding sequence is TGTGCCAGTAGTTTTAGGGGCGGCTCCTACGAGCAGTACTTC. The J gene is TRBJ2-7, the V gene TRBV19; perhaps TRBD1 as D (5 bases). Germline lookup yields CDR1 LNHDA and CDR2 SQIVND (reference sequence). This CDR3 contains 14 residues. V lost 5 bases to trimming and J lost 0 bases, with 11 bases between them.

This clone was seen a handful of times. V usage is TRBV2 and J usage is TRBJ2-7; TRBD2 agrees at 11 bases. The CDR3 runs 16 residues. Per germline, CDR1 SNHLY and CDR2 FYNNEI. The trim removed 4 bases at V and 0 bases at J, leaving 5 bases unmatched. CDR3 residues: CASSGGLAESSYEQYF. CDR3 sequence (DNA): TGTGCCAGCAGTGGGGGACTAGCGGAAAGCTCCTACGAGCAGTACTTC.

This clone appeared a few times. The chain links TRBV4-2 to TRBJ1-2; the match to TRBD1 covers 7 bases. V lost 3 bases to trimming and J lost 2 bases; unmatched junction nucleotides: 6. The length of the CDR3 is 15 residues. Per the germline V gene, CDR1 is LGHNA and CDR2 is YNFKEQ. This CDR3 is CASSHTLQGNYGYTF. The CDR3 DNA is TGTGCCAGCAGCCACACGTTACAGGGGAACTATGGCTACACCTTC.

A single count supports this clone. CDR3 nucleotides: TGTGCCAGCAGTTACTTGGGCCCTAGCAATCAGCCCCAGCATTTT. It is translated as CASSYLGPSNQPQHF. The V and J genes are TRBV6-6 and TRBJ1-5; D unclear. Germline assignment: CDR1 MNHNY and CDR2 SVGAGI (reference sequence). The CDR3 runs to 15 residues. The ends were cut back, 1 base at V and 0 bases at J, with 7 bases in the middle.

The rearrangement links TRBV12-3 or TRBV12-4 to TRBJ1-2; no reliable D call. V lost 4 bases to trimming and J lost 8 bases, with 11 bases between them. The CDR3 has 12 amino acids. The CDR3 region is CASSSSFRGYTF. The DNA for the CDR3 is TGTGCCAGCAGTTCGAGTTTCCGGGGCTACACCTTC.

The chain is built from TRBV14 and TRBJ2-5, with 9 bases lining up with TRBD1. Germline V gene sequence: CDR1 SGHDN, CDR2 FVKESK. The CDR3 totals 13 residues. The V gene end was trimmed by 4 bases and the J gene end by 4 bases; junction bases not matched to a gene: 1. Here the CDR3 reads CASSRTGAETQYF. The DNA for the CDR3 is TGTGCCAGCAGCCGGACAGGGGCAGAGACCCAGTACTTC.

The chain uses TRBV9 and TRBJ2-7; no clear D. Deletions cut 3 bases from V and 0 bases from J, with 10 bases between. The CDR3 runs to 14 residues. Germline V CDR1 and CDR2: SGDLS, YYNGEE. DNA of the CDR3: TGTGCCAGCAGCGACCCGGCTAGCTCCTACGAGCAGTACTTC. Translated, it gives CASSDPASSYEQYF. Full variable domain (missing parts from reference TRBV9 and TRBJ2-7): DSGVTQTPKHLITATGQRVTLRCSPRSGDLSVYWYQQSLDQGLQFLIQYYNGEERAKGNILERFSAQQFPDLHSELNLSSLELGDSALYFCASSDPASSYEQYFGPGTRLTVT.

The chain is built from TRBV12-3 or TRBV12-4 and TRBJ2-1, with a tentative D call TRBD2 (6 bases). The CDR3 length is 13 residues. Trimming took 3 bases from V and 10 from J, leaving 13 bases between them. The CDR3 loop is CASSLAPRGEQFF. The CDR3 bases are TGTGCCAGCAGTTTGGCCCCCCGGGGGGAGCAGTTCTTC.

This rearrangement joins TRBV10-1 to TRBJ1-2, with D possibly TRBD1 on 5 matching bases. CDR3 size: 13 residues. Germline-derived CDR1 and CDR2 are WNHNN and SYGVQD (reference sequence). With 8 bases removed from V and 7 bases from J, the gap between germline ends came to 17 bases. The CDR3 protein is CASSFPGGSGYTF. The CDR3 bases are TGCGCCAGCTCCTTTCCGGGGGGTTCTGGCTACACCTTC.

This clone occurred a few times. The rearrangement links TRBV30 to TRBJ1-6; D possibly corresponds to TRBD1 (6 bases). The CDR3 loop spans 12 amino acids. The V gene's germline CDR1 is GTSNPN and CDR2 SVGIG (reference sequence). The V end was cut by 4 bases, the J end by 7 bases, with 8 bases between. The CDR3 DNA follows: TGTGCCTGGAAACAGGGAAATTCACCCCTCCACTTT. Residues: CAWKQGNSPLHF.